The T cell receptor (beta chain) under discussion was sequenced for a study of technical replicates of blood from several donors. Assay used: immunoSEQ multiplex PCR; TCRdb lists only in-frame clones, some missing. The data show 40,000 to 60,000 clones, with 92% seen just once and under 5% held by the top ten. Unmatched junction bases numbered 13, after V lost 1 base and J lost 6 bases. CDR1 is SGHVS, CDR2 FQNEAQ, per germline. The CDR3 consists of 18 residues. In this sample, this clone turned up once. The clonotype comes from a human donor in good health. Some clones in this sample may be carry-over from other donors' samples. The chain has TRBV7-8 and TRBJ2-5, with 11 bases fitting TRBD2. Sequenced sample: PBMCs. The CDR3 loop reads CASSLVGTSGGLSQTQYF. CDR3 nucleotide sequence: TGTGCCAGCAGCTTAGTAGGGACTAGCGGAGGACTGTCGCAGACCCAGTACTTC.